Each of the 14 T cell receptor beta chains below was sequenced from the same sample in a study of blood T cells in healthy people across ages. A sample-barcoded 5' primer and a J-beta primer mix were used in a second PCR of about 7 to 12 cycles. MiXCR was run by TCRdb on the 5' RACE reads, yielding one entry per CDR3 protein. This sample has nearly 800,000 distinct CDR3 sequences, with 56% found just once. The sequenced material came from blood. These receptors originate from a man aged 40-55 years in good health.

The rearrangement links TRBV20-1 to TRBJ2-1; D is possibly TRBD1 or TRBD2 (5 bases each). V was pared by 5 bases and J by 6 bases, with 11 bases between. The CDR3 is made up of 12 amino acids. Germline V gene sequence: CDR1 DFQATT, CDR2 SNEGSKA (reference sequence). The CDR3, as DNA: TGCAGTGCTCCCGGGACGCTCAATGAGCAGTTCTTC. Translated: CSAPGTLNEQFF.

The chain carries TRBV7-2 and TRBJ2-2, with D possibly matching TRBD2 (6 bases). The CDR3 length is 16 residues. Germline V lookup: CDR1 SGHTA, CDR2 FQGNSA. The ends were cut back, 3 bases at V and 8 bases at J, with 19 bases in the middle. The CDR3 DNA is TGTGCCAGCAGCTTTGTAGGGACTCAACGAGGGGGGGAGCTGTTTTTT. Encoded protein: CASSFVGTQRGGELFF.

The V call is TRBV2, the J call TRBJ2-3, with D possibly matching TRBD2 (6 bases). V gave up 10 bases and J gave up 8 bases, with 22 bases separating them. The V gene's germline CDR1 is SNHLY and CDR2 FYNNEI. This CDR3 contains 14 residues. The CDR3 DNA reads TGTGCCACACTAGACGGACGAATGGAGGGTACGCAGTATTTT. Translation: CATLDGRMEGTQYF.

This clonotype has only a few counts. The CDR3 nucleotides read TGTGCCAGCAGCCGCCGCGACAGGGGTGGTTATGGCTACACCTTC. This translates into CASSRRDRGGYGYTF. The chain uses TRBV21-1 and TRBJ1-2; the table's D call, TRBD1, has no DNA check behind it. TRBV21-1 is marked as a pseudogene. This CDR3 is 15 amino acids long.

The V call is TRBV12-3 or TRBV12-4, the J call TRBJ1-1; unclear D gene. Deletions cut 6 bases from V and 1 base from J, with 12 bases between. CDR3 size: 14 residues. The CDR3 here is CASSPDGQNTEAFF. The CDR3 DNA reads as TGTGCCAGCAGCCCTGACGGTCAGAACACTGAAGCTTTCTTT.

This chain uses TRBV5-1 with TRBJ1-2, with 11 nucleotides matching TRBD1. This CDR3 contains 16 residues. Per germline, CDR1 SGHRS and CDR2 YFSETQ. The V and J ends lost 2 bases and 0 bases, in that order; junction bases with no gene match: 3. The CDR3 DNA is TGCGCCAGCAGCTTATCGGGACAGGGGGCTAACTATGGCTACACCTTC. It encodes CASSLSGQGANYGYTF.

V usage is TRBV20-1 and J usage is TRBJ1-6; 8 bases fit TRBD1. Germline-derived CDR1 and CDR2 are DFQATT and SNEGSKA (reference sequence). V shed 6 bases and J 9 bases; nucleotides not matched to a gene: 16. The length of the CDR3 is 16 residues. The chain's CDR3 is CSAKRVRGLGSSPLHF. Here the CDR3 DNA reads TGCAGTGCCAAAAGGGTCAGGGGGCTTGGATCTTCACCCCTCCACTTT.

The rearrangement joins TRBV6-1 to TRBJ2-3; 7 bases are a match to TRBD1. The CDR3 is 15 amino acids. The J segment lost 2 bases and the V segment lost 5 bases, leaving 7 bases of the junction unmatched. Germline lookup yields CDR1 MNHNS and CDR2 SASEGT. CDR3 region: CASSTPGTATDTQYF. The CDR3 nucleotides read TGTGCCAGCAGTACTCCCGGGACAGCCACAGATACGCAGTATTTT.

V is TRBV28 and J is TRBJ2-6; tentatively, D is TRBD1 or TRBD2 (6 bases each). Germline V gene lookup returns CDR1 MDHEN and CDR2 SYDVKM. The V and J ends lost 8 bases and 0 bases respectively, with 20 bases between them. The CDR3 runs 18 residues. The CDR3 protein is CASWGSGGVSSGANVLTF. CDR3 nucleotide sequence: TGTGCCAGCTGGGGCTCCGGGGGCGTAAGCTCTGGGGCCAACGTCCTGACTTTC.

The rearrangement uses TRBV6-1 and TRBJ1-6; D is undetermined. V shed 1 base and J shed 8 bases, with 12 bases lying between them. The CDR3 sequence is 15 residues long. In germline, CDR1 is MNHNS, CDR2 SASEGT. The CDR3 coding sequence is TGTGCCAGCAGTGAAGACAGTCAAATGGATTCACCCCTCCACTTT. This gives the protein CASSEDSQMDSPLHF.

This clonotype was found many times. The chain combines TRBV3-1 with TRBJ2-7, with 7 bases fitting TRBD2. The CDR3 has 12 residues. The V segment lost 6 bases and the J segment 3 bases; nucleotides outside the gene matches: 2. The germline gives CDR1 LGHDT, CDR2 YNNKEL (reference sequence). CDR3 in amino acids: CASSQRGYEQYF. The CDR3 DNA is TGTGCCAGCAGTCAGCGGGGCTACGAGCAGTACTTC.

The chain has TRBV27 and TRBJ2-1; TRBD1 matches at 9 bases. The CDR3 is 14 residues long. The V gene end was trimmed by 3 bases and the J gene end by 13 bases; junction bases not matched to a gene: 10. Germline V gene sequence: CDR1 MNHEY, CDR2 SMNVEV (reference sequence). The CDR3 nucleotides read TGTGCCAGCAGTTTGTACACTTCACAGGGGGCTCAGTTCTTC. This sequence encodes CASSLYTSQGAQFF.

CDR3 coding DNA: TGTGCCAGCAGCCGCGGGAGAGCAATGACCTACGAGCAGTACTTC. This sequence encodes CASSRGRAMTYEQYF. The chain joins TRBV6-5 to TRBJ2-7, with 7 bases identical to TRBD2. Germline values: CDR1 MNHEY, CDR2 SVGAGI. The CDR3 totals 15 residues. Germline trimming cut 6 bases from V and 2 bases from J; bases unmatched to any gene: 10.

J is TRBJ2-5 and V is TRBV29-1; 9 nucleotides line up with TRBD2. This CDR3 is 16 amino acids long. The V gene's germline CDR1 is SQVTM and CDR2 ANQGSEA. The V and J ends lost 1 base and 1 base, in that order; junction bases with no gene match: 7. CDR3 region: CSVEVWRGGLQETQYF. The CDR3 DNA reads as TGCAGCGTTGAAGTTTGGCGGGGGGGCCTCCAAGAGACCCAGTACTTC.